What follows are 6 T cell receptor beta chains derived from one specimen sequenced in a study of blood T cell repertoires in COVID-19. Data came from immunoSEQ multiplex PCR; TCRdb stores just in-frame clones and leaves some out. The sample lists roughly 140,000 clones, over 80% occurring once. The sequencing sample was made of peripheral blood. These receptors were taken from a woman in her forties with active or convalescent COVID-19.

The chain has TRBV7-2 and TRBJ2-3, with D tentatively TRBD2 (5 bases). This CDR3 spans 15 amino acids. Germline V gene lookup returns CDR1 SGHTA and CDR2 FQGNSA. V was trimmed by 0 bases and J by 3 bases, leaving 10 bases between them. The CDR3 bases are TGTGCCAGCAGCTTAGCGGGTCTAGCAACAGATACGCAGTATTTT. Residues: CASSLAGLATDTQYF.

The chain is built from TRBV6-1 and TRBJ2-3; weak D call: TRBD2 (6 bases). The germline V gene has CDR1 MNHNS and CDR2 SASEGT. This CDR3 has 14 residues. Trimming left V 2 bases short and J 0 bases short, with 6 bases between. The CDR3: CASSESGSTDTQYF. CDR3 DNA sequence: TGTGCCAGCAGTGAAAGCGGGAGCACAGATACGCAGTATTTT.

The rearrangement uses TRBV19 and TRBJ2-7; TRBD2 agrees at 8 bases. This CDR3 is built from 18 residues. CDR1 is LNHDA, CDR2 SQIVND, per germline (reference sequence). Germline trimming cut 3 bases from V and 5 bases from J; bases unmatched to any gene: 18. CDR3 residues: CASSMRHTMGGGIHEQYF. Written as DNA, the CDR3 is TGTGCCAGTAGTATGCGTCACACGATGGGCGGGGGGATCCACGAGCAGTACTTC.

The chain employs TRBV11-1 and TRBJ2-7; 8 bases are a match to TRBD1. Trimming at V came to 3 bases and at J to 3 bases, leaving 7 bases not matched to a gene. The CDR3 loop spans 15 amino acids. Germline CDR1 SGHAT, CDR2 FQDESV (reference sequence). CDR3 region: CASSLTRDRFYEQYF. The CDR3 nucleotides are TGTGCCAGCAGCTTGACCCGGGACAGGTTCTACGAGCAGTACTTC.

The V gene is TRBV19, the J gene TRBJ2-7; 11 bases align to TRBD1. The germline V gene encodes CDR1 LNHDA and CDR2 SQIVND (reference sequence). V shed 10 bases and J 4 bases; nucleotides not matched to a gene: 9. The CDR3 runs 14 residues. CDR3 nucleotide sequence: TGTGCCATCCTGCACGGGACAGGGGGATACGAGCAGTACTTC. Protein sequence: CAILHGTGGYEQYF.

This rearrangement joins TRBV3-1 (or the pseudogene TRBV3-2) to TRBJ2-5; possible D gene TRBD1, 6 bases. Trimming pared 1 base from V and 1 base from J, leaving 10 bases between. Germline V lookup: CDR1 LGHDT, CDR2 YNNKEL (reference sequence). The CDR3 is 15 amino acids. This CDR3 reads CASSQVQGSQETQYF. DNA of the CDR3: TGTGCCAGCAGCCAAGTACAGGGATCCCAAGAGACCCAGTACTTC.